The 24 T cell receptor beta chains given below trace back to one sample, sequenced in a study of cytomegalovirus exposure and HLA in healthy donors. The PCR ran on 60 Vbeta and 13 Jbeta primers. The data were produced by immunoSEQ multiplex PCR, yet TCRdb's version contains in-frame clones alone and is incomplete. The sample has 120,000 to 150,000 clones; over 60% are singletons. The source material was PBMCs. Receptors were obtained from a man aged 40-55 years in good health and CMV-seropositive.

The chain recombines TRBV6-5 with TRBJ2-1, with 7 bases fitting TRBD1. Trimming removed 7 bases from V and 7 bases from J; junction bases left unmatched: 4. CDR3 length equals 12 residues. CDR1 MNHEY and CDR2 SVGAGI come from the germline V gene. This CDR3 is CASTGGTNEQFF. Written as DNA, the CDR3 is TGTGCCAGCACAGGGGGTACAAATGAGCAGTTCTTC.

The genes are TRBV19 and TRBJ2-1; maybe TRBD2 (6 bases). Per germline, CDR1 LNHDA and CDR2 SQIVND (reference sequence). The CDR3 is 11 amino acids. Trimming removed 9 bases at V and 15 bases at J, with 18 bases between. This CDR3 is CASGSRLGVFF. In DNA, the CDR3 is TGTGCCAGCGGTTCTAGACTAGGGGTGTTCTTC.

The chain is built from TRBV6-5 and TRBJ2-7; perhaps TRBD1 as D (6 bases). Trimming stripped 0 bases from V and 7 bases from J, with 13 bases between. Germline values: CDR1 MNHEY, CDR2 SVGAGI. The CDR3 sequence is 14 residues long. CDR3 sequence: CASSYSGRGGEQYF. In nucleotides, the CDR3 is TGTGCCAGCAGTTACTCAGGCAGGGGTGGGGAGCAGTACTTC.

As to this clone: One junction end disagrees with the germline gene, perhaps due to a read error. The rearrangement joins TRBV9 to TRBJ2-6, with D perhaps matching TRBD1 (5 bases). Germline-derived CDR1 and CDR2 are SGDLS and YYNGEE. The CDR3 is 19 residues long. The chain's CDR3 is CASSVALDSPWSGANGLTF. CDR3 coding DNA: TGTGCCAGCAGCGTAGCTCTCGATAGCCCTTGGTCTGGGGCCAACGGCCTGACTTTC.

The V call is TRBV23-1, the J call TRBJ2-2; 9 nucleotides agree with TRBD1. TRBV23-1 is sorted into the ORF group, with uncertain function. This CDR3 has 15 residues. V trimming: 3 bases; J trimming: 6 bases; junction bases outside the gene matches: 5. The CDR3 DNA sequence: TGCGCCAGCAGTCATCTCGACAGGGGGGCCGGGGAGCTGTTTTTT. Translating gives CASSHLDRGAGELFF.

The sample holds a few counts of this clone. Other DNA sequences in this specimen translate into the identical CDR3. This chain uses TRBV5-1 with TRBJ1-2; 8 positions match TRBD1. With 1 base clipped from V and 4 bases from J, the junction kept 3 bases outside the gene matches. Germline CDR1 and CDR2: SGHRS and YFSETQ. CDR3 length equals 14 residues. Here the CDR3 reads CASSLLQGAYGYTF. The CDR3 DNA is TGCGCCAGCAGCTTGCTTCAGGGGGCCTATGGCTACACCTTC.

The chain uses TRBV4-1 and TRBJ2-1; a possible D gene is TRBD2 (6 bases). Germline CDR1 reads MGHRA; CDR2 reads YSYEKL. The CDR3 length is 13 residues. Trimming removed 1 base at V and 15 bases at J, with 16 bases between. The CDR3 loop reads CASSQGGPGTWFF. Here the CDR3 DNA reads TGCGCCAGCAGCCAAGGGGGTCCCGGGACTTGGTTCTTC.

The gene calls are TRBV6-6 and TRBJ2-2; D perhaps matches TRBD1 (6 bases). Looked up from germline, CDR1 is MNHNY and CDR2 is SVGAGI (reference sequence). CDR3 size: 14 residues. Trimming stripped 6 bases from V and 1 base from J, with 9 bases between. In DNA form, the CDR3 reads TGTGCCAGCAGGGGGGCGCGGAACACCGGGGAGCTGTTTTTT. As protein: CASRGARNTGELFF.

This chain links TRBV28 with TRBJ2-5; 10 bases line up with TRBD2. CDR1 and CDR2 from the germline V gene are MDHEN and SYDVKM. V lost 3 bases to trimming and J lost 6 bases; unmatched junction nucleotides: 4. This CDR3 region has 14 residues. In DNA, the CDR3 is TGTGCCAGCAGTTTGCTAGCGGGAGCCCAGACCCAGTACTTC. Translation: CASSLLAGAQTQYF.

This clone was recorded only once. V gene TRBV25-1 combines with J gene TRBJ2-5; TRBD1 aligns across 9 bases. The CDR3 contains 14 residues. J was trimmed by 5 bases and V by 6 bases; bases with no gene match: 7. In germline, CDR1 is MGHDK, CDR2 SYGVNS. The CDR3 bases are TGTGCCAGCAGGAAGGGACAGGGCCTTGAGACCCAGTACTTC. It is translated as CASRKGQGLETQYF.

This clone was counted between two and nine times. The genes are TRBV5-4 and TRBJ1-2; D uncertain. The CDR3 totals 13 residues. Trimming cost V 2 bases and J 0 bases, with 5 bases left between them. Germline V gene data show CDR1 as SGHNT and CDR2 as YYREEE (reference sequence). The CDR3 region is CASSFRTNYGYTF. As DNA, the CDR3 is TGTGCCAGCAGCTTTAGAACTAACTATGGCTACACCTTC.

The chain couples TRBV2 to TRBJ1-1; D is perhaps TRBD1 (5 bases). Deletions cut 5 bases from V and 1 base from J, with 5 bases between. CDR3 size: 12 residues. The germline gives CDR1 SNHLY, CDR2 FYNNEI. The CDR3, as DNA: TGTGCCAGCAGTACAGGGAACACTGAAGCTTTCTTT. This encodes CASSTGNTEAFF.

This chain links TRBV30 with TRBJ2-2; 8 bases fit TRBD1. This CDR3 has 15 amino acids. From germline, CDR1 is GTSNPN and CDR2 SVGIG (reference sequence). Germline trimming cut 1 base from V and 5 bases from J; bases unmatched to any gene: 6. CDR3 DNA sequence: TGTGCCTGGAGTGCCCCCGGGACAGGTACCGGGGAGCTGTTTTTT. As protein: CAWSAPGTGTGELFF.

The rearrangement uses TRBV6-5 and TRBJ1-5; possibly TRBD1 for D (5 bases). Germline-derived CDR1 and CDR2 are MNHEY and SVGAGI. The CDR3 spans 15 residues. Trimming took off 0 bases at V and 1 base at J, with 7 bases between the two ends. The CDR3 DNA is TGTGCCAGCAGTTACTCAGGGGCAAGCAATCAGCCCCAGCATTTT. As protein: CASSYSGASNQPQHF.

The chain combines TRBV19 with TRBJ2-1, with TRBD1 identical over 7 bases. V shed 5 bases, J shed 5 bases, and the junction held 9 bases outside the gene matches. Germline V CDR1 and CDR2: LNHDA, SQIVND (reference sequence). This CDR3 has 15 amino acids. The CDR3 is CASSGHRGHDNEQFF. CDR3 nucleotide sequence: TGTGCCAGTAGTGGGCACAGGGGTCATGACAATGAGCAGTTCTTC.

This chain uses TRBV10-1 with TRBJ2-1; 9 bases map to TRBD2. Germline CDR1 and CDR2: WNHNN and SYGVQD (reference sequence). This CDR3 is built from 16 residues. The J segment lost 6 bases and the V segment lost 0 bases, leaving 6 bases of the junction unmatched. The DNA of the CDR3 is TGCGCCAGCAGTGAGTCTCAAGCGGGAGGAATCAATGAGCAGTTCTTC. Translation gives CASSESQAGGINEQFF.

This clone appeared a single time. This sequence joins TRBV29-1 and TRBJ2-3, with 13 bases that match TRBD2. The CDR3 contains 15 residues. CDR1 and CDR2 from the germline V gene are SQVTM and ANQGSEA. J lost 4 bases, V lost 6 bases, and 7 bases had no gene match. CDR3 residues: CSVWTSGSLADTQYF. The CDR3 DNA reads as TGCAGCGTCTGGACTAGCGGGAGTTTGGCAGATACGCAGTATTTT.

The rearrangement joins TRBV29-1 to TRBJ2-5; weak D call: TRBD2 (6 bases). Germline V CDR1 and CDR2: SQVTM, ANQGSEA. This CDR3 contains 15 residues. V lost 2 bases and J 5 bases, leaving 18 bases between the germline ends. This CDR3 reads CSVELLREMGETQYF. The CDR3 region has the DNA TGCAGCGTTGAACTCCTACGGGAGATGGGCGAGACCCAGTACTTC.

CDR3 DNA: TGTGCCAGCAGCTTAGGGTTCGGCGGGAGCGGGTCCTACAATGAGCAGTTCTTC. It codes for CASSLGFGGSGSYNEQFF. The V and J genes are TRBV7-9 and TRBJ2-1, with TRBD2 identical over 7 bases. V gave up 1 base and J gave up 1 base; unmatched junction bases: 10. This CDR3 is 18 amino acids long. In germline, CDR1 is SEHNR, CDR2 FQNEAQ (reference sequence).

V is TRBV13 and J is TRBJ2-2, with D possibly TRBD2 on 5 matching bases. Germline V gene lookup returns CDR1 PRHDT and CDR2 FYEKMQ (reference sequence). Trimming removed 7 bases from V and 5 bases from J, with 8 bases in between. The CDR3 is 12 amino acids. CDR3 coding DNA: TGTGCCAGCACTCGAGGGACCGGGGAGCTGTTTTTT. Residues: CASTRGTGELFF.

The rearrangement joins TRBV29-1 to TRBJ2-1; 8 positions match TRBD2. The CDR3 is made up of 12 amino acids. Germline CDR1 reads SQVTM; CDR2 reads ANQGSEA. V lost 5 bases and J lost 7; bases outside the gene matches: 4. The DNA of the CDR3 is TGCAGCGTTCAGCGGGAGAGGAATGAGCAGTTCTTC. Translated, it gives CSVQRERNEQFF.

The V and J genes are TRBV19 and TRBJ2-4; 7 bases map to TRBD1. V shed 1 base and J 1 base; nucleotides not matched to a gene: 22. This CDR3 region has 22 residues. CDR1 is LNHDA, CDR2 SQIVND, per germline (reference sequence). As DNA, the CDR3 is TGTGCCAGTAGTATAGGGTGGTTTCTCCAGGGGGACCCCAGTGGGGCCAAAAACATTCAGTACTTC. It encodes CASSIGWFLQGDPSGAKNIQYF.

This chain joins TRBV5-1 and TRBJ2-5; D might be TRBD1 (6 bases). The V gene lost 1 base and the J gene lost 3 bases, with 13 bases spanning the gap. CDR3 size: 15 residues. Germline CDR1 and CDR2: SGHRS and YFSETQ. The DNA of the CDR3 is TGCGCCAGCAGCTTGCCACGGACAGCCGAAGAGACCCAGTACTTC. This sequence encodes CASSLPRTAEETQYF.

The sample holds one count of this clone. V usage is TRBV18 and J usage is TRBJ2-3, with 8 bases that match TRBD2. V was pared by 3 bases and J by 1 base, with 6 bases of the junction left unmatched. This CDR3 has 16 residues. Germline loops: CDR1 KGHSH, CDR2 LQKENI. CDR3 bases: TGTGCCAGCTCACCTCGTGCGGGAGGTCGCACAGATACGCAGTATTTT. This translates into CASSPRAGGRTDTQYF.